The 18 T cell receptor beta chains below all came from one sample that was sequenced in a study of regulatory T cells in long-lasting Graves disease. Through Arm-PCR of CDR3 regions and iRepertoire HTBI primers, TCR beta libraries were built. TCRdb re-called the multiplex PCR reads with MiXCR, one entry per CDR3 protein. This table holds about 540,000 distinct CDR3 sequences, approximately 13% found once. Documented time point: newly diagnosed GD, antithyroid drugs for less than 3 months. Isolated PBMC RNA provided the starting material for the TCR library. The sample also formed part of further work on T cells in Graves' hyperthyroidism and ophthalmopathy.

The starting material was peripheral blood mononuclear cells (PBMCs), obtained at new diagnosis, from a patient treated with antithyroid drugs. The receptors were sampled from a man younger than 40 with Graves disease.

At least ten counts were recorded for this clonotype. CDR3 coding DNA: TGTGCCAGCAGCGCGACACTGAACACTGAAGCTTTCTTT. It is translated as CASSATLNTEAFF. The chain has TRBV9 and TRBJ1-1; D is unresolved. Germline values: CDR1 SGDLS, CDR2 YYNGEE. This CDR3 contains 13 residues. V lost 3 bases and J 0 bases, leaving 6 bases between the germline ends.

This clonotype was observed a few times. The chain uses TRBV18 and TRBJ1-1; D is ambiguous. Germline V gene sequence: CDR1 KGHSH, CDR2 LQKENI. V shed 3 bases and J shed 3 bases, with 23 bases lying between them. This CDR3 is 18 amino acids long. As DNA, the CDR3 is TGTGCCAGCTCACCTTGGCCGAAAGGAAGCCTGATGGACACTGAAGCTTTCTTT. This sequence encodes CASSPWPKGSLMDTEAFF. Full variable domain (rest looked up from reference TRBV18 and TRBJ1-1): NAGVMQNPRHLVRRRGQEARLRCSPMKGHSHVYWYRQLPEEGLKFMVYLQKENIIDESGMPKERFSAEFPKEGPSILRIQQVVRGDSAAYFCASSPWPKGSLMDTEAFFGQGTRLTVV.

About this clonotype: This may be a read error: a much more frequent sequence differs by one nucleotide. V usage is TRBV13 and J usage is TRBJ2-3; D unclear. The J call may be incorrect, as the DNA end agrees better with TRBJ1-5. Germline V gene data show CDR1 as PRHDT and CDR2 as FYEKMQ (reference sequence). The CDR3 consists of 12 residues. The chain's CDR3 is CASSATGDTQHF. The CDR3 DNA reads TGTGCCAGCAGCGCAACGGGAGATACGCAGCATTTT.

This clonotype was found many times. The chain employs TRBV6-2 or TRBV6-3 and TRBJ2-5; 7 nucleotides line up with TRBD2. After removal of 2 bases from V and 3 bases from J, the junction contained 12 bases not matched to a gene. In germline, CDR1 is MNHEY, CDR2 SVGEGT. This CDR3 has 17 amino acids. For the CDR3, the DNA is TGTGCCAGCAGTTACCCGGAAATCGCGGGAGTAAAAGAGACCCAGTACTTC. Translating gives CASSYPEIAGVKETQYF.

As regards this clonotype: A clone one base away is much larger, so this may be a read error. The chain uses TRBV24-1 and TRBJ2-1; the D gene is possibly TRBD2 (6 bases). The DNA end is more similar to TRBJ2-5, so the J call may be wrong. The CDR3 is made up of 15 amino acids. Germline V gene data show CDR1 as KGHDR and CDR2 as SFDVKD. The DNA of the CDR3 is TGTGCCACCAGTGAGGTTTCAGGGATTGGGGAGGCCCAGTACTTC. It encodes CATSEVSGIGEAQYF.

The chain carries TRBV20-1 and TRBJ2-5; 14 nucleotides align to TRBD2. Looked up from germline, CDR1 is DFQATT and CDR2 is SNEGSKA (reference sequence). This CDR3 contains 16 residues. Unmatched junction bases numbered 8, after V lost 3 bases and J lost 5 bases. CDR3 loop: CSARTSGRAGVETQYF. CDR3 DNA: TGCAGTGCTAGGACTAGCGGGAGGGCCGGGGTTGAGACCCAGTACTTC.

Ten or more counts support this clonotype. The rearrangement joins TRBV2 to TRBJ2-7, with 7 bases lining up with TRBD1. Germline values: CDR1 SNHLY, CDR2 FYNNEI. V trimming: 3 bases; J trimming: 2 bases; junction bases outside the gene matches: 4. This CDR3 is built from 14 residues. Written as DNA, the CDR3 is TGTGCCAGCAGTGAGGACAGGCCGCCCTACGAGCAGTACTTC. Translating gives CASSEDRPPYEQYF.

In this sample, this clonotype turned up many times. The genes are TRBV20-1 and TRBJ1-1, with a tentative D call TRBD1 (6 bases). This CDR3 comprises 15 residues. The V end lost 5 bases, the J end lost 7 bases, and 23 bases lay between the germline ends. Germline V lookup: CDR1 DFQATT, CDR2 SNEGSKA (reference sequence). CDR3 DNA: TGCAGTGCTTTGGGGACGGGGACACAGGGTGGTGAAGCTTTCTTT. Its translation is CSALGTGTQGGEAFF.

This clonotype was recorded at least ten times. The rearrangement links TRBV12-5 to TRBJ2-5; possible D gene TRBD2, 5 bases. V was pared by 7 bases and J by 5 bases, with 17 bases between. CDR1 is LGHNT, CDR2 FRNRAP, per germline. There are 14 residues in the CDR3. CDR3 sequence: CASALPGVAETQYF. The CDR3, as DNA: TGTGCTAGTGCCCTACCTGGGGTAGCGGAGACCCAGTACTTC. Full variable domain (remainder filled in from reference TRBV12-5 and TRBJ2-5): DARVTQTPRHKVTEMGQEVTMRCQPILGHNTVFWYRQTMMQGLELLAYFRNRAPLDDSGMPKDRFSAEMPDATLATLKIQPSEPRDSAVYFCASALPGVAETQYFGPGTRLLVL.

This clonotype was seen repeatedly, ten times or more. The gene calls are TRBV2 and TRBJ1-2, with TRBD1 as a possible D gene (5 bases). Germline CDR1 is SNHLY and CDR2 is FYNNEI. The CDR3 runs to 14 residues. Trimming removed 7 bases at V and 2 bases at J, with 14 bases between. CDR3 sequence (DNA): TGTGCCAGCAAGGGGCAGGCTTCCAACTATGGCTACACCTTC. This translates into CASKGQASNYGYTF.

The table lists this clonotype with a few counts. The chain couples TRBV9 to TRBJ2-7; TRBD2 agrees at 8 bases. J lost 8 bases, V lost 4 bases, and 17 bases had no gene match. Germline V gene lookup returns CDR1 SGDLS and CDR2 YYNGEE. The CDR3 is 16 residues long. CDR3 coding DNA: TGTGCCAGCAGCTCCCTAATAGCGGGACACGGTACCCAGCAGTACTTC. Translated: CASSSLIAGHGTQQYF.

This clonotype was detected many times. The CDR3 nucleotides read TGCGCCAGCAGCTTGATTGGAAACACTGAAGCTTTCTTT. Its translation: CASSLIGNTEAFF. The rearrangement uses TRBV5-1 and TRBJ1-1; the D is unclear. Germline-derived CDR1 and CDR2 are SGHRS and YFSETQ. This CDR3 region has 13 residues. Deletions cut 1 base from V and 2 bases from J, with 6 bases between.

Only a few counts were recorded for this clonotype. The chain uses TRBV4-1 and TRBJ2-7, with D tentatively TRBD1 (6 bases). Germline CDR1 reads MGHRA; CDR2 reads YSYEKL. The CDR3 length is 16 residues. V was cut by 0 bases and J by 2 bases, with 14 bases left in between. The CDR3 spells CASSQEEQGGTYEQYF. The CDR3 DNA reads TGCGCCAGCAGCCAAGAAGAACAGGGCGGAACCTACGAGCAGTACTTC.

This chain joins TRBV20-1 and TRBJ2-5, with D uncertain. The CDR3 has 13 amino acids. The V gene's germline CDR1 is DFQATT and CDR2 SNEGSKA (reference sequence). Trimming removed 7 bases at V and 5 bases at J, with 17 bases between. The CDR3 spells CSVSKRLRETQYF. CDR3 sequence (DNA): TGCAGTGTTAGTAAACGCCTGCGTGAGACCCAGTACTTC.

This clonotype has a single count. This clone may be a read error of a much larger clone one base away. In this CDR3 the conserved last residue, phenylalanine or tryptophan, is missing, so a read error is likely. The chain uses TRBV5-1 and TRBJ2-7; TRBD1 might be the D (5 bases). The CDR3 is 14 residues long. Germline CDR1 reads SGHRS; CDR2 reads YFSETQ. Trimming took 3 bases from V and 4 from J, leaving 14 bases between them. CDR3 sequence (DNA): TGCGCCAGCAGCTCTCGGACAAGAAAATACGAGCAGTACTCC. This sequence encodes CASSSRTRKYEQYS.

In its sample, this clonotype was seen many times. The V gene is TRBV2, the J gene TRBJ2-2; 7 bases agree with TRBD2. This CDR3 spans 16 amino acids. V was pared by 4 bases and J by 1 base, with 6 bases of the junction left unmatched. From germline, CDR1 is SNHLY and CDR2 FYNNEI. The CDR3 DNA is TGTGCCAGCAGTGGCCCAGCTAGCGGGAACACCGGGGAGCTGTTTTTT. Protein: CASSGPASGNTGELFF.

This clonotype was observed at least ten times. V gene TRBV24-1 combines with J gene TRBJ2-2, with TRBD1 matching 7 bases. The V gene's germline CDR1 is KGHDR and CDR2 SFDVKD. With 2 bases clipped from V and 3 bases from J, the junction kept 5 bases outside the gene matches. The CDR3 is 16 residues long. CDR3 sequence (DNA): TGTGCCACCAGTGATTACGGGACAGCTCACACCGGGGAGCTGTTTTTT. Protein product: CATSDYGTAHTGELFF.

This clonotype was detected many times. The genes are TRBV7-9 and TRBJ1-2; no clear D gene. Trimming stripped 3 bases from V and 6 bases from J, with 8 bases between. Germline assignment: CDR1 SEHNR and CDR2 FQNEAQ (reference sequence). This CDR3 is built from 12 residues. The CDR3 DNA reads TGTGCCAGCAGCTTGAGGCGGGATGGCTACACCTTC. Protein product: CASSLRRDGYTF.